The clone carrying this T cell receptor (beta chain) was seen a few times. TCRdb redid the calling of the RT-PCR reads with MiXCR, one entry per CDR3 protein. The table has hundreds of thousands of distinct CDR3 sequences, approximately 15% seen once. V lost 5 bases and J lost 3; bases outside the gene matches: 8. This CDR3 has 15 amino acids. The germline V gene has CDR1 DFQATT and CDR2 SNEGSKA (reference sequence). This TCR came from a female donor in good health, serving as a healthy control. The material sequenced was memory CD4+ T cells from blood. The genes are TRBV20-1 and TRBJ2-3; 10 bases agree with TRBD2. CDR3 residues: CSAPPSAGGTDTQYF. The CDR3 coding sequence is TGCAGTGCTCCTCCCTCAGCGGGGGGGACAGATACGCAGTATTTT.